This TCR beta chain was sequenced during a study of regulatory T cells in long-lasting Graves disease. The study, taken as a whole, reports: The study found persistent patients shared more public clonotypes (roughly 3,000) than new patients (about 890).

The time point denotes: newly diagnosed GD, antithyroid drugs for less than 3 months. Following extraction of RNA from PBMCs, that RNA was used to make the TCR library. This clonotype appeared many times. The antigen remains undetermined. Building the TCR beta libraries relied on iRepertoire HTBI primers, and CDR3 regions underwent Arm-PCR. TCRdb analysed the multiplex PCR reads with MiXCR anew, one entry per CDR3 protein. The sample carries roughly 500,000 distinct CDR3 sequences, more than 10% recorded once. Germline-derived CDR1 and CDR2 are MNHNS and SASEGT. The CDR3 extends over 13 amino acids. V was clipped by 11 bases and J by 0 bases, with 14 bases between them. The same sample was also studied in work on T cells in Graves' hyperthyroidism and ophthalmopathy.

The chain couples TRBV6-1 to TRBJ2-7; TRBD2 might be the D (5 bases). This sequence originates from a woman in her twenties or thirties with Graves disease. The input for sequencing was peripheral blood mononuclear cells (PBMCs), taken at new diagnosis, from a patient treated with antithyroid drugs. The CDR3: CASGASGSYEQYF. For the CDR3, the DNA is TGTGCCTCCGGCGCAAGCGGCTCCTACGAGCAGTACTTC.